This T cell receptor beta chain was captured in a study of graft-versus-host responses after intestinal transplantation. Study background: Recipients had multivisceral, liver-intestinal, or isolated intestinal transplants. Overall study results and limits: When patients had graft-donor T cell macrochimerism, their allografts held high graft-versus-host to host-versus-graft clonal ratios. Recipient marrow contained GvH clones, some of which appeared first in ileum or blood.

Notes on this clone: Its cognate antigen is unknown.

The method was immunoSEQ multiplex PCR; TCRdb's version includes in-frame clones alone and lacks a portion of them. The sample lists about 86,000 clones, roughly four fifths occurring once. V lost 0 bases, J lost 11 bases, and 20 bases lay in between. This CDR3 spans 17 amino acids. Sequenced here: unstimulated CD8+ T cells sorted from spleen or lymph node cells, sampled before intestinal transplant. The receptor was isolated from a human donor who received an intestinal transplant. J is TRBJ1-6 and V is TRBV23-1, with D maybe TRBD1 (5 bases). TRBV23-1 is an open reading frame, and its role is uncertain. CDR3 bases: TGCGCCAGCAGTCAATCGGGACCGACCCCTAATTTTCCACCCCTCCACTTT. Residues: CASSQSGPTPNFPPLHF.